These 27 T cell receptor beta chains were sequenced from one sample in a study of blood T cell repertoires in COVID-19. Data came from immunoSEQ multiplex PCR; TCRdb stores just in-frame clones and leaves some out. The table lists around 57,000 clones, under 85% of them singletons. The sample was peripheral blood. These receptors were collected from a woman aged 70-85 years with acute or convalescent COVID-19.

The V gene is TRBV6-2 or TRBV6-3, the J gene TRBJ1-1; a weak D match, TRBD1 (5 bases). Germline CDR1 and CDR2: MNHEY and SVGEGT. Trimming pared 6 bases from V and 3 bases from J, leaving 17 bases between. This CDR3 has 15 residues. The CDR3 DNA reads TGTGCCAGCAGCATACAAGGGGTTGCTTACACTGAAGCTTTCTTT. It yields the protein CASSIQGVAYTEAFF.

The chain couples TRBV9 to TRBJ1-6, with 9 positions matching TRBD1. Germline CDR1 reads SGDLS; CDR2 reads YYNGEE. Trimming at V came to 3 bases and at J to 6 bases, leaving 7 bases not matched to a gene. The CDR3 consists of 16 residues. DNA for the CDR3: TGTGCCAGCAGCGGACGAAACAGGGGGCTTAATTCACCCCTCCACTTT. Its protein product is CASSGRNRGLNSPLHF.

This clone was detected once. The genes are TRBV11-3 and TRBJ2-5, with a tentative D call TRBD1 (6 bases). V lost 5 bases and J lost 2, with 12 bases in between. The CDR3 sequence is 14 residues long. CDR1 SGHNT and CDR2 YENEEA come from the germline V gene. This CDR3 is CASSLRDKQETQYF. For the CDR3, the DNA is TGTGCCAGCAGCCTCCGGGACAAACAAGAGACCCAGTACTTC.

This chain links TRBV27 with TRBJ1-5, with 8 positions matching TRBD1. The germline CDR1 and CDR2 sequences are MNHEY and SMNVEV (reference sequence). Trimming at V came to 6 bases and at J to 0 bases, leaving 13 bases not matched to a gene. CDR3 size: 18 residues. The CDR3 sequence is CASRPRGTGTYSNQPQHF. The CDR3 coding sequence is TGTGCCAGCAGACCGAGGGGGACAGGAACCTATAGCAATCAGCCCCAGCATTTT.

The V gene is TRBV2, the J gene TRBJ2-2, with TRBD2 as a possible D gene (6 bases). CDR3 length equals 15 residues. V shed 6 bases and J shed 7 bases, with 18 bases lying between them. The V gene's germline CDR1 is SNHLY and CDR2 FYNNEI. The CDR3 DNA follows: TGTGCCAGCAGAGAGACGACTAGTCCCGTCGGGGAGCTGTTTTTT. It yields the protein CASRETTSPVGELFF.

The chain uses TRBV18 and TRBJ2-3, with no clear D. Between the trimmed V and J ends, which lost 3 bases and 0 bases, there was a span of 4 bases. The CDR3 has 13 residues. Germline CDR1 is KGHSH and CDR2 is LQKENI. CDR3: CASSPLSTDTQYF. The CDR3, as DNA: TGTGCCAGCTCACCCCTAAGCACAGATACGCAGTATTTT.

The V gene is TRBV21-1, the J gene TRBJ2-3; the DNA was not compared with TRBD1, the D call given in the table. TRBV21-1 is annotated as a pseudogene. CDR3 length equals 12 residues. CDR3 DNA sequence: TGTGCCAGCAGGAGGGGGCCAGATACGCAGTATTTT. It specifies CASRRGPDTQYF.

V is TRBV7-2 and J is TRBJ2-3; D may be TRBD2 (5 bases). The ends were cut back, 5 bases at V and 2 bases at J, with 17 bases in the middle. The CDR3 contains 16 residues. From germline, CDR1 is SGHTA and CDR2 FQGNSA. The CDR3 DNA reads TGTGCCAGCAGCCCCCTCGGTGGCGGGCTCACAGATACGCAGTATTTT. Its protein product is CASSPLGGGLTDTQYF.

The chain employs TRBV5-1 and TRBJ2-1; TRBD1 matches at 7 bases. The CDR3 is made up of 15 amino acids. The V gene end was trimmed by 4 bases and the J gene end by 9 bases; junction bases not matched to a gene: 13. In germline, CDR1 is SGHRS, CDR2 YFSETQ. CDR3 coding DNA: TGCGCCAGCAGCCCAGACCTCGGGGACAGTTTTGAGCAGTTCTTC. Residues: CASSPDLGDSFEQFF. The full variable domain, in which reference TRBV5-1 and TRBJ2-1 provide the parts outside the CDR3, is KAGVTQTPRYLIKTRGQQVTLSCSPISGHRSVSWYQQTPGQGLQFLFEYFSETQRNKGNFPGRFSGRQFSNSRSEMNVSTLELGDSALYLCASSPDLGDSFEQFFGPGTRLTVL.

The chain couples TRBV15 to TRBJ2-3, with TRBD2 matching 13 bases. Per germline, CDR1 LNHNV and CDR2 YYDKDF (reference sequence). This CDR3 has 17 amino acids. With V trimmed by 2 bases and J by 4 bases, 6 bases remained unmatched. The CDR3 sequence is CATSRRGLAGTPDTQYF. The DNA for the CDR3 is TGTGCCACCAGCAGACGGGGACTAGCGGGGACCCCAGATACGCAGTATTTT.

The chain employs TRBV27 and TRBJ1-5, with D unclear. The CDR3 consists of 15 residues. CDR1 and CDR2 (germline): MNHEY, SMNVEV (reference sequence). V was pared by 3 bases and J by 0 bases, with 9 bases between. The CDR3 is CASSFSGYSNQPQHF. The CDR3 coding sequence is TGTGCCAGCAGTTTTAGCGGTTATAGCAATCAGCCCCAGCATTTT.

This rearrangement joins TRBV3-1 (or the pseudogene TRBV3-2) to TRBJ2-3, with D possibly being TRBD1 (5 bases). Germline V gene data show CDR1 as LGHDT and CDR2 as YNNKEL (reference sequence). There are 15 residues in the CDR3. Trimming took off 1 base at V and 6 bases at J, with 14 bases between the two ends. The CDR3 loop is CASSQGRVRGDTQYF. In nucleotides, the CDR3 is TGTGCCAGCAGCCAAGGCAGGGTACGTGGGGATACGCAGTATTTT.

This rearrangement joins TRBV11-2 to TRBJ2-3; D remains ambiguous. V gave up 5 bases and J gave up 1 base, with 4 bases separating them. This CDR3 is 12 amino acids long. Germline V gene data show CDR1 as SGHAT and CDR2 as FQNNGV. The CDR3 DNA reads TGTGCCAGCAGCCTCGGCACAGATACGCAGTATTTT. This codes for CASSLGTDTQYF. Together with reference TRBV11-2 and TRBJ2-3, the CDR3 gives the full variable domain: EAGVAQSPRYKIIEKRQSVAFWCNPISGHATLYWYQQILGQGPKLLIQFQNNGVVDDSQLPKDRFSAERLKGVDSTLKIQPAKLEDSAVYLCASSLGTDTQYFGPGTRLTVL.

The genes are TRBV6-2 or TRBV6-3 and TRBJ2-3; D is possibly TRBD2 (6 bases). The CDR3 sequence is 15 residues long. The V and J ends lost 4 bases and 9 bases respectively, with 20 bases between them. Germline-derived CDR1 and CDR2 are MNHEY and SVGEGT. DNA of the CDR3: TGTGCCAGCAGTTCCTCCCCGCCCTCTAGCGTGACGCAGTATTTT. It encodes CASSSSPPSSVTQYF.

The rearrangement joins TRBV12-3 or TRBV12-4 to TRBJ1-1, with D possibly being TRBD1 (5 bases). Trimming removed 7 bases from V and 1 base from J, with 10 bases in between. The CDR3 is 13 amino acids. CDR3 residues: CASTSTGNTEAFF. The DNA for the CDR3 is TGTGCCAGCACTTCAACAGGGAACACTGAAGCTTTCTTT.

The V call is TRBV10-2, the J call TRBJ1-1; D unclear. V shed 4 bases and J shed 1 base, with 4 bases lying between them. CDR3 length: 12 residues. Germline CDR1 and CDR2: WSHSY and SAAADI. The CDR3 DNA reads as TGCGCCAGCAGTGGACAGAACACTGAAGCTTTCTTT. The encoded protein is CASSGQNTEAFF.

This chain connects TRBV6-2 or TRBV6-3 to TRBJ2-3, with D possibly TRBD2 on 6 matching bases. Germline V gene sequence: CDR1 MNHEY, CDR2 SVGEGT. This CDR3 is 14 amino acids long. The V and J ends lost 7 bases and 0 bases respectively, with 11 bases between them. CDR3 in DNA: TGTGCCAGCATCCCCGGGACTAGCACAGATACGCAGTATTTT. Translated: CASIPGTSTDTQYF.

The V and J genes are TRBV30 and TRBJ2-3, with 10 bases matching TRBD1. The CDR3 covers 14 residues. CDR1 GTSNPN and CDR2 SVGIG come from the germline V gene (reference sequence). J gave up 0 bases and V 8 bases, and 5 bases lay outside the gene matches. The CDR3 region has the DNA TGTGCCGGAGACAGGGGGCTCAGCACAGATACGCAGTATTTT. It encodes CAGDRGLSTDTQYF.

This chain uses TRBV19 with TRBJ1-4, with 8 bases that match TRBD1. In germline, CDR1 is LNHDA, CDR2 SQIVND (reference sequence). With 4 bases clipped from V and 5 bases from J, the junction kept 9 bases outside the gene matches. The CDR3 is 16 residues long. CDR3 bases: TGTGCCAGTAGTAGAACTCCCGGGACAGGCAATGAAAAACTGTTTTTT. Protein: CASSRTPGTGNEKLFF. The full variable domain, rest sourced from reference TRBV19 and TRBJ1-4, is DGGITQSPKYLFRKEGQNVTLSCEQNLNHDAMYWYRQDPGQGLRLIYYSQIVNDFQKGDIAEGYSVSREKKESFPLTVTSAQKNPTAFYLCASSRTPGTGNEKLFFGSGTQLSVL.

The rearrangement joins TRBV7-2 to TRBJ2-5, with TRBD2 matching 12 bases. This CDR3 comprises 16 residues. Germline CDR1 is SGHTA and CDR2 is FQGNSA. After removal of 2 bases from V and 2 bases from J, the junction contained 3 bases not matched to a gene. The CDR3 protein is CASSLPGLAGQETQYF. The CDR3 DNA reads TGTGCCAGCAGCTTACCAGGACTAGCGGGGCAAGAGACCCAGTACTTC. Using reference TRBV7-2 and TRBJ2-5 for the parts outside the CDR3, the full variable domain is GAGVSQSPSNKVTEKGKDVELRCDPISGHTALYWYRQSLGQGLEFLIYFQGNSAPDKSGLPSDRFSAERTGGSVSTLTIQRTQQEDSAVYLCASSLPGLAGQETQYFGPGTRLLVL.

This clone was counted only a few times. The V call is TRBV7-9, the J call TRBJ1-2; 7 bases line up with TRBD1. The germline CDR1 and CDR2 sequences are SEHNR and FQNEAQ (reference sequence). The ends lost 5 bases at V and 3 bases at J; junction bases unmatched: 9. The CDR3 length is 15 residues. CDR3 loop: CASSPPRDRYYGYTF. In nucleotides, the CDR3 is TGTGCCAGCAGCCCCCCTCGGGACAGATACTATGGCTACACCTTC.

This rearrangement joins TRBV2 to TRBJ2-2; possibly TRBD1 for D (8 bases). Per germline, CDR1 SNHLY and CDR2 FYNNEI. V gave up 5 bases and J gave up 3 bases, with 13 bases separating them. The CDR3 sequence is 15 residues long. CDR3 loop: CASSLQGGDTGELFF. In nucleotides, the CDR3 is TGTGCCAGCAGTTTACAGGGGGGGGACACCGGGGAGCTGTTTTTT.

The rearrangement links TRBV19 to TRBJ1-2; D might be TRBD1 (6 bases). The CDR3 totals 11 residues. From germline, CDR1 is LNHDA and CDR2 SQIVND (reference sequence). Trimming removed 8 bases at V and 8 bases at J, with 12 bases between. Here the CDR3 DNA reads TGTGCCAGTGCAACAGGGCGAGGCTACACCTTC. This codes for CASATGRGYTF.

This chain joins TRBV6-5 and TRBJ1-5; D is unclear. Trimming removed 8 bases at V and 0 bases at J, with 5 bases between. The length of the CDR3 is 12 residues. CDR1 and CDR2 (germline): MNHEY, SVGAGI. The CDR3 DNA reads as TGTGCCAGCCGCGATAGCAATCAGCCCCAGCATTTT. Translated, it gives CASRDSNQPQHF.

The chain carries TRBV6-5 and TRBJ1-3, with D perhaps TRBD1 (5 bases). The V gene lost 0 bases and the J gene lost 7 bases, with 10 bases spanning the gap. The CDR3 is 14 amino acids. Per germline, CDR1 MNHEY and CDR2 SVGAGI. The DNA for the CDR3 is TGTGCCAGCAGTTACTCTTTCAGGGATAACACCATATATTTT. Its translation is CASSYSFRDNTIYF.

The rearrangement links TRBV6-4 to TRBJ2-3; 9 bases match TRBD2. The CDR3 has 16 residues. Germline trimming cut 5 bases from V and 3 bases from J; bases unmatched to any gene: 9. Germline V gene lookup returns CDR1 MRHNA and CDR2 SNTAGT. CDR3 DNA: TGTGCCAGCAGTCCGCAAGCGGGGGGCCGGACAGATACGCAGTATTTT. This gives the protein CASSPQAGGRTDTQYF.

The chain couples TRBV18 to TRBJ1-1; weak D call: TRBD1 (6 bases). In germline, CDR1 is KGHSH, CDR2 LQKENI. This CDR3 has 15 amino acids. Trimming shortened V by 0 bases and J by 6 bases, and 14 bases separated the two germline ends. CDR3 amino acids: CASSPPWQGFPEAFF. As DNA, the CDR3 is TGTGCCAGCTCACCACCGTGGCAGGGGTTCCCTGAAGCTTTCTTT. Looking up the rest from reference TRBV18 and TRBJ1-1 gives the full variable domain: NAGVMQNPRHLVRRRGQEARLRCSPMKGHSHVYWYRQLPEEGLKFMVYLQKENIIDESGMPKERFSAEFPKEGPSILRIQQVVRGDSAAYFCASSPPWQGFPEAFFGQGTRLTVV.